These 26 T cell receptor beta chains were all obtained from the same sample, sequenced in a study of regulatory T cells in long-lasting Graves disease. Time point in this sample: newly diagnosed GD, antithyroid drugs for less than 3 months. From RNA extracted from PBMCs, the TCR library was made. Construction of the TCR beta libraries employed iRepertoire HTBI primers in conjunction with Arm-PCR of CDR3 regions. TCRdb reprocessed the multiplex PCR reads with MiXCR, giving one entry per CDR3 protein. The profile shows about 540,000 distinct CDR3 sequences, roughly 14% of them singletons. The data also belong to a second study, concerning T cells in Graves' hyperthyroidism and ophthalmopathy.

Material: peripheral blood mononuclear cells (PBMCs), obtained at new diagnosis, from a patient treated with antithyroid drugs. These TCRs come from a man in his thirties or forties with Graves disease.

The genes are TRBV5-1 and TRBJ2-3; the D is unclear. The CDR3 spans 17 residues. V was clipped by 3 bases and J by 3 bases, with 20 bases between them. Germline V gives CDR1 SGHRS, CDR2 YFSETQ. The CDR3 is CASSWVATPSGTDTQYF. The CDR3 nucleotides read TGCGCCAGCAGCTGGGTGGCCACCCCGAGTGGGACAGATACGCAGTATTTT.

As concerns this clonotype: A far larger clone is off by one base, so a read error is likely. In this CDR3 the conserved last residue, phenylalanine or tryptophan, is missing, so a read error is likely. CDR3 loop: CASSGTANTEAFL. The CDR3 region has the DNA TGTGCCAGCAGTGGGACAGCGAACACTGAAGCTTTCCTT. The chain couples TRBV6-1 to TRBJ1-1; a possible D gene is TRBD1 (6 bases). The germline V gene has CDR1 MNHNS and CDR2 SASEGT. The CDR3 consists of 13 residues. Between the trimmed V and J ends, which lost 4 bases and 1 base, there was a span of 7 bases.

This clonotype was seen ten or more times. The CDR3 region is CASTPGLAQYNEQFF. The CDR3 nucleotides are TGTGCCAGCACCCCCGGACTAGCGCAGTACAATGAGCAGTTCTTC. The rearrangement links TRBV12-3 or TRBV12-4 to TRBJ2-1; 9 bases match TRBD2. The CDR3 covers 15 residues. The V gene end was trimmed by 7 bases and the J gene end by 4 bases; junction bases not matched to a gene: 8.

Here the CDR3 reads CASSLVMLGGISSSYNEQFF. DNA of the CDR3: TGTGCCAGCAGCTTAGTTATGTTGGGCGGGATTAGCAGCTCCTACAATGAGCAGTTCTTC. The chain links TRBV11-2 to TRBJ2-1; maybe TRBD2 (6 bases). Trimming took 1 base from V and 0 from J, leaving 22 bases between them. Germline V gives CDR1 SGHAT, CDR2 FQNNGV. The CDR3 spans 20 residues.

This sequence joins TRBV18 and TRBJ1-5; TRBD1 matches at 9 bases. The CDR3 sequence is 14 residues long. Trimming at V came to 6 bases and at J to 3 bases, leaving 3 bases not matched to a gene. Germline CDR1 is KGHSH and CDR2 is LQKENI. CDR3 sequence (DNA): TGTGCCAGCTCCGGGACAGGGATCAATCAGCCCCAGCATTTT. It yields the protein CASSGTGINQPQHF.

This clonotype was seen many times. The V gene is TRBV6-1, the J gene TRBJ2-5; TRBD2 agrees at 9 bases. V shed 8 bases and J 0 bases; nucleotides not matched to a gene: 10. CDR1 MNHNS and CDR2 SASEGT come from the germline V gene. This CDR3 region has 16 residues. CDR3 protein: CASLTSGQTHQETQYF. In DNA, the CDR3 is TGTGCCAGCTTAACTAGCGGGCAGACACACCAAGAGACCCAGTACTTC.

This clonotype appeared many times. The chain is built from TRBV3-1 and TRBJ2-2; 8 nucleotides line up with TRBD1. Germline V lookup: CDR1 LGHDT, CDR2 YNNKEL (reference sequence). The CDR3 sequence is 16 residues long. The V gene end was trimmed by 2 bases and the J gene end by 7 bases; junction bases not matched to a gene: 9. The CDR3 coding sequence is TGTGCCAGCAGCCAATTTGGGACAGGCGGCCTCGGGGAGCTGTTTTTT. Protein product: CASSQFGTGGLGELFF.

This clonotype was observed at least ten times. The J gene is TRBJ2-3, the V gene TRBV29-1; TRBD2 matches at 10 bases. Germline CDR1 reads SQVTM; CDR2 reads ANQGSEA. The CDR3 length is 15 residues. The junction had 5 bases not matched to a gene; V was cut back by 0 bases and J by 5 bases. This chain's CDR3 is CSVEETSGNRDTQYF. As DNA, the CDR3 is TGCAGCGTTGAAGAAACTAGCGGGAATAGAGATACGCAGTATTTT.

This clonotype was seen ten or more times. V and J are TRBV10-2 and TRBJ2-7, with D perhaps matching TRBD2 (6 bases). The V end lost 4 bases, the J end lost 2 bases, and 12 bases lay between the germline ends. The germline V gene encodes CDR1 WSHSY and CDR2 SAAADI. The CDR3 extends over 14 amino acids. In nucleotides, the CDR3 is TGCGCCAGCAGTGCGGTAGCGGACACCTACGAGCAGTACTTC. This encodes CASSAVADTYEQYF.

Many counts were recorded for this clonotype. V is TRBV12-5 and J is TRBJ2-7; TRBD1 aligns across 9 bases. This CDR3 region has 16 residues. Per the germline V gene, CDR1 is LGHNT and CDR2 is FRNRAP. Trimming removed 4 bases from V and 3 bases from J; junction bases left unmatched: 10. CDR3 nucleotide sequence: TGTGCTAGTGGTTCGGTGCCGGGACAGGGCGTCTACGAGCAGTACTTC. Protein product: CASGSVPGQGVYEQYF. The full variable domain, completed using reference TRBV12-5 and TRBJ2-7, is DARVTQTPRHKVTEMGQEVTMRCQPILGHNTVFWYRQTMMQGLELLAYFRNRAPLDDSGMPKDRFSAEMPDATLATLKIQPSEPRDSAVYFCASGSVPGQGVYEQYFGPGTRLTVT.

The table lists this clonotype with a count of one. V gene TRBV6-2 or TRBV6-3 combines with J gene TRBJ2-5, with TRBD1 identical over 7 bases. The length of the CDR3 is 16 residues. CDR1 is MNHEY and CDR2 is SVGEGT in the germline V gene. The junction had 10 bases not matched to a gene; V was cut back by 4 bases and J by 2 bases. The CDR3 is CASSSPGQIFQETQYF. DNA for the CDR3: TGTGCCAGCAGTTCCCCGGGACAGATTTTTCAAGAGACCCAGTACTTC.

This clonotype was seen at least ten times. The gene calls are TRBV12-3 or TRBV12-4 and TRBJ1-3; D possibly corresponds to TRBD1 (6 bases). The V end was cut by 4 bases, the J end by 4 bases, with 8 bases between. The CDR3 totals 13 residues. The CDR3 loop is CASSWGPGNTIYF. The CDR3 nucleotides read TGTGCCAGCAGTTGGGGGCCGGGAAACACCATATATTTT.

This clonotype was counted ten times or more. This chain connects TRBV11-2 to TRBJ2-3, with D uncertain. The CDR3 totals 13 residues. Germline V CDR1 and CDR2: SGHAT, FQNNGV. Between the trimmed V and J ends, which lost 1 base and 4 bases, there was a span of 6 bases. CDR3 nucleotides: TGTGCCAGCAGCTTAGGGTTCCCAGATACGCAGTATTTT. Amino acid sequence: CASSLGFPDTQYF.

This clonotype has just a few counts. The CDR3 loop reads CASSLRWTDGYEQYF. CDR3 bases: TGTGCCAGCAGCCTCCGTTGGACAGATGGCTACGAGCAGTACTTC. The chain combines TRBV3-1 with TRBJ2-7; D may be TRBD1 (6 bases). Germline V gives CDR1 LGHDT, CDR2 YNNKEL (reference sequence). CDR3 length equals 15 residues. V was shortened by 4 bases and J by 3 bases, with 16 bases between the two germline ends.

This clonotype has at least ten counts. J is TRBJ2-1 and V is TRBV24-1; 11 positions match TRBD2. This CDR3 spans 21 amino acids. The ends lost 4 bases at V and 6 bases at J; junction bases unmatched: 22. CDR1 and CDR2 (germline): KGHDR, SFDVKD. The CDR3, as DNA: TGTGCCACCAGTGAAAGCGGGGGCAGGGGGTATCTAGCGGGAGGCTTCAATGAGCAGTTCTTC. It translates to CATSESGGRGYLAGGFNEQFF.

This clonotype was counted between two and nine times. The J gene is TRBJ2-2, the V gene TRBV3-1; a possible D gene is TRBD2 (6 bases). Trimming removed 4 bases from V and 7 bases from J, with 13 bases in between. CDR3 length: 14 amino acids. Looked up from germline, CDR1 is LGHDT and CDR2 is YNNKEL (reference sequence). CDR3 sequence: CASSREAGSGELFF. CDR3 in DNA: TGTGCCAGCAGCCGCGAGGCGGGAAGCGGGGAGCTGTTTTTT. The full variable domain, in which reference TRBV3-1 and TRBJ2-2 provide the parts outside the CDR3, is DTAVSQTPKYLVTQMGNDKSIKCEQNLGHDTMYWYKQDSKKFLKIMFSYNNKELIINETVPNRFSPKSPDKAHLNLHINSLELGDSAVYFCASSREAGSGELFFGEGSRLTVL.

The table lists this clonotype with many counts. The V call is TRBV12-3 or TRBV12-4, the J call TRBJ1-1; the D gene is possibly TRBD1 (5 bases). The CDR3 covers 14 residues. Trimming removed 4 bases at V and 3 bases at J, with 12 bases between. Here the CDR3 reads CASSSRGDHTEAFF. For the CDR3, the DNA is TGTGCCAGCAGTTCCAGAGGGGATCACACTGAAGCTTTCTTT.

This clonotype was seen a few times. This chain uses TRBV12-3 or TRBV12-4 with TRBJ2-1; D perhaps matches TRBD1 (8 bases). V lost 7 bases and J 8 bases, leaving 15 bases between the germline ends. The CDR3 consists of 13 residues. The CDR3 DNA reads TGTGCCAGCACTTCCACAGGGGGGGATGAGCAGTTCTTC. Residues: CASTSTGGDEQFF.

Points on this clonotype: Possible read error: a much larger clone is one base away. The V call is TRBV28, the J call TRBJ2-4, with TRBD1 as a possible D gene (5 bases). Germline V gene data show CDR1 as MDHEN and CDR2 as SYDVKM. This CDR3 comprises 16 residues. The V gene lost 4 bases and the J gene lost 0 bases, with 13 bases spanning the gap. CDR3 DNA: TGTGCCAGCAGTTGTCCCCAGGACATAGCCAAAAACATTCAGTACTTC. Protein product: CASSCPQDIAKNIQYF.

The chain recombines TRBV10-3 with TRBJ1-5; D is possibly TRBD1 (5 bases). The CDR3 has 15 residues. Germline V gives CDR1 ENHRY, CDR2 SYGVKD. V was pared by 2 bases and J by 0 bases, with 8 bases between. This CDR3 reads CAISERDRSNQPQHF. DNA of the CDR3: TGTGCCATCAGTGAGAGGGACCGTAGCAATCAGCCCCAGCATTTT.

This clonotype was counted many times. This chain connects TRBV12-3 or TRBV12-4 to TRBJ1-2; D is perhaps TRBD1 (5 bases). Deletions cut 1 base from V and 8 bases from J, with 11 bases between. The CDR3 runs to 13 residues. CDR3 loop: CASSLGGASGYTF. CDR3 in DNA: TGTGCCAGCAGTTTAGGGGGCGCGTCGGGCTACACCTTC.

This clonotype was picked up many times. The CDR3 region has the DNA TGTGCCAGCTCACCGCAGGGACGTACTGAAGCTTTCTTT. This translates into CASSPQGRTEAFF. The chain has TRBV18 and TRBJ1-1, with D perhaps matching TRBD1 (5 bases). The CDR3 contains 13 residues. V lost 3 bases to trimming and J lost 5 bases, with 10 bases between them. Germline V gene sequence: CDR1 KGHSH, CDR2 LQKENI.

There are a few counts of this clonotype. Mismatch with germline at one junction end may stem from a read error. The chain combines TRBV2 with TRBJ2-2; the match to TRBD1 covers 8 bases. This CDR3 has 15 amino acids. Per germline, CDR1 SNHLY and CDR2 FYNNEI. CDR3 DNA sequence: TGTGCCAGCAGTGAACAGGGGGCACACACCGGGGAGCTGCTTTTT. Translated: CASSEQGAHTGELLF. Looking up the rest from reference TRBV2 and TRBJ2-2 gives the full variable domain: EPEVTQTPSHQVTQMGQEVILRCVPISNHLYFYWYRQILGQKVEFLVSFYNNEISEKSEIFDDQFSVERPDGSNFTLKIRSTKLEDSAMYFCASSEQGAHTGELLFGEGSRLTVL.

This clonotype was recorded many times. The V call is TRBV27, the J call TRBJ1-1, with a tentative D call TRBD1 (5 bases). The CDR3 runs to 15 residues. Trimming removed 5 bases at V and 4 bases at J, with 17 bases between. Germline CDR1 reads MNHEY; CDR2 reads SMNVEV (reference sequence). The CDR3 spells CASSPIGGRGTEAFF. The CDR3 DNA sequence: TGTGCCAGCAGTCCCATCGGGGGTCGGGGCACTGAAGCTTTCTTT.

This clonotype was seen ten or more times. The rearrangement links TRBV10-2 to TRBJ2-1, with a weak D call TRBD2 (5 bases). Trimming took off 7 bases at V and 4 bases at J, with 11 bases between the two ends. The germline V gene has CDR1 WSHSY and CDR2 SAAADI. The CDR3 has 13 residues. The CDR3 bases are TGCGCCAGCATTCGAGGACTGTACAATGAGCAGTTCTTC. This codes for CASIRGLYNEQFF.

Ten or more counts support this clonotype. The chain links TRBV7-6 to TRBJ2-1; 10 bases agree with TRBD2. Germline assignment: CDR1 SGHVS and CDR2 FNYEAQ. CDR3 length: 15 amino acids. V was clipped by 5 bases and J by 5 bases; unmatched bases: 6. The DNA of the CDR3 is TGTGCCAGCAGCGATTCCGGGACTAGCGACAATGAGCAGTTCTTC. Translation: CASSDSGTSDNEQFF.